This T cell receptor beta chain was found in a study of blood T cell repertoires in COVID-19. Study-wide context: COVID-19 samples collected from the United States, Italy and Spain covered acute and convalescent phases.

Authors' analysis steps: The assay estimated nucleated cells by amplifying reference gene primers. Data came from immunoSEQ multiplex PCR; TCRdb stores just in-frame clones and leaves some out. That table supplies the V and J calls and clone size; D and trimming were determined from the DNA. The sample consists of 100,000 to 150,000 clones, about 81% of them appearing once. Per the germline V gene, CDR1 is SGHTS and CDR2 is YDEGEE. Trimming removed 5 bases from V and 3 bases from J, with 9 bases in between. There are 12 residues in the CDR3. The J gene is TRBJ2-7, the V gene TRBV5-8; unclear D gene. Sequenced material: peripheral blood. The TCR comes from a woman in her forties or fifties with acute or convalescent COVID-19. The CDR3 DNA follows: TGTGCCAGCAGAAACCTAGTCTACGAGCAGTACTTC. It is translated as CASRNLVYEQYF. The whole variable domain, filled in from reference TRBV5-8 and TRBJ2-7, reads EAGVTQSPTHLIKTRGQQATLRCSPISGHTSVYWYQQALGLGLQFLLWYDEGEERNRGNFPPRFSGRQFPNYSSELNVNALELEDSALYLCASRNLVYEQYFGPGTRLTVT.